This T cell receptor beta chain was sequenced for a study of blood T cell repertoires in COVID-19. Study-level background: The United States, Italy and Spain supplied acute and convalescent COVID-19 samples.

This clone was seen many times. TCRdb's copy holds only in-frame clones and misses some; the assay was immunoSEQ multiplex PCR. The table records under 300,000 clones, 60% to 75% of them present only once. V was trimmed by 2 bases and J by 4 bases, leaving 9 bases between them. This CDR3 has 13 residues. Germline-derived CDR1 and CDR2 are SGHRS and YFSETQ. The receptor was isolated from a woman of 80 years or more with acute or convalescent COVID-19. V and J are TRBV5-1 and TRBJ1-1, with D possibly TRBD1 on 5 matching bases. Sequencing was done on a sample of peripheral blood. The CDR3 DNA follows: TGCGCCAGCAGCTTATACCAGGGCACTGAAGCTTTCTTT. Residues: CASSLYQGTEAFF.